The T cell receptor (beta chain) under discussion was sequenced for a study of human T cells and chemical hapten exposure. CDR1 is SGHDT, CDR2 YYEEEE, per germline. The CDR3 is 13 amino acids. V was clipped by 0 bases and J by 5 bases, with 8 bases between them. The time point here: patch test 2, 6 weeks after DPC sensitization. Treatment of the sample: therapeutic diphenylcyclopropenone sensitization with weekly scalp DPC. The library attached unique molecular identifiers to individual cDNA molecules. TCRdb re-called the RACE reads with MiXCR, one entry per CDR3 protein. The profile shows about 140,000 distinct CDR3 sequences, 10% to 15% of them singletons. This clonotype appeared many times. Its antigen is not known. Broader study findings: Clustering by CDR3 similarity yielded significantly more large clusters from expanded TCRs than controls.

This sequence was found in a woman aged 50 to 65 with alopecia areata. Some clones in this sample may be carry-over from other donors' samples. Source: whole blood, taken in connection with sensitization to the hapten diphenylcyclopropenone (DPC). This chain uses TRBV5-6 with TRBJ1-2; D is ambiguous. CDR3 nucleotides: TGTGCCAGCAGCTTGGGGATGCCGTATGGCTACACCTTC. Translating gives CASSLGMPYGYTF.